This T cell receptor beta chain was captured by sequencing in a study of CD8+ T cells in alopecia areata (dated by TCRdb to between 2017 and 2018). For context, the study as a whole: Treated patients were enrolled in an open-label pilot trial of oral tofacitinib at 5 to 10 mg twice daily for moderate-to-severe alopecia areata. Tofacitinib was given for 6 to 18 months, followed by 6 months of follow-up off drug to assess delayed response and recurrence. In both human patients and the C3H/HeJ mouse model, the study applied high-throughput TCRbeta sequencing to look at T cell clonal expansion in alopecia areata. On the human side, TCRbeta sequencing was run on scalp tissue and on sorted CD4+ and CD8+ peripheral blood T cells from healthy controls and from alopecia areata patients with either patchy or totalis/universalis disease. Biopsies were taken from tofacitinib-treated patients at baseline and again at 4 and 24 weeks into treatment, and several of those patients also had a later scalp biopsy. Clonality in the scalp was compared among normal scalp (n=4), patchy alopecia areata scalp (n=8), and alopecia totalis/universalis scalp (n=8). The RNA source kit depended on sample type: the PAXgene miRNA kit for fixed scalp, the miRNeasy kit for PBMCs, and the RNeasy kit for mouse skin. TCRbeta CDR3 regions were amplified by immunoSEQ multiplex PCR with 35 Vbeta forward and 13 Jbeta reverse primers.

The time point label for this specimen denotes: baseline before oral tofacitinib. Lesional scalp punch biopsies and peripheral blood were obtained from alopecia areata patients. PBMCs were isolated by density centrifugation and stained for CD3, CD4 and CD8, after which CD4+ and CD8+ T cells were sorted on a FACSAria. Turning to this clone: Its binding antigen is unknown. It has no much larger one-base neighbor in the sample; base qualities were not kept.

Libraries were constructed by the immunoSEQ multiplex PCR assay. To provide template for TCR sequencing, every sample had RNA extracted and reverse transcribed into cDNA. First-strand cDNA was synthesized with SuperScript III using a 2:1 mix of oligo-dT and random hexamers. A synthetic immune receptor repertoire was used to measure amplification bias, and any remaining bias was corrected computationally. Under the source paper's analysis protocol: Raw reads were preprocessed to remove errors, and CDR3 was defined according to IMGT conventions as the region from the conserved cysteine to phenylalanine. To get clonality, Shannon entropy was normalized by log2 of the number of productive unique TCRs and the result was subtracted from 1. Scalp TCRbeta sequences were cross-referenced with sorted blood CD4 and CD8 repertoires so that the CD4 or CD8 identity of scalp clones could be inferred. TCRdb carries this immuneACCESS record with in-frame sequences only. Its versions omit some clonotypes, under half of them owing to an unresolved V gene in the studies checked, with the rest unexplained. The DNA gave D and trimming, while V, J and clone size come from that table. Within this sample are about 150,000 clones, with more than 45% of them counted one time only. Of the sample, roughly a fifth is held by the ten largest clones.

General conclusions and limits of the study: Compared with normal scalp, lesional scalp had higher clonality and more expanded CD8+ clones, particularly in alopecia totalis/universalis, a pattern that suggests antigenic drive. Unlike mouse skin, which is dominated by gammadelta T cells, normal human skin has resident alphabeta T cells that are also sequenced, and this complicates analysis of the scalp TCR repertoire. Compared with mice, TCR sequences shared between patients were less clear, possibly partly because of HLA diversity across the patient population.

The germline V gene specifies SGHRS as CDR1 and YFSETQ as CDR2. Clipping removes 4 bases from V and 10 bases from J, with 19 as the unmatched junction base count. The CDR3 runs 17 residues from the cysteine to the phenylalanine. Only CDR3 DNA remains: 51 bases, in frame from the first base. The rearranged chain carries TRBV5-1 and TRBJ2-1, with 8 central nucleotides matching TRBD2. Material: CD8+ T cells sorted from blood, obtained at week 0. The sequence was obtained from a human donor with alopecia areata. The CDR3 sequence is CASSQTLSGGGIGEQFF. The nucleotides are TGCGCCAGCAGCCAAACCTTAAGCGGGGGCGGGATTGGCGAGCAGTTCTTC.